The 3 T cell receptor beta chains reported below all come from one sample, sequenced in a study of blood T cell repertoires in COVID-19. Repertoires were generated with immunoSEQ multiplex PCR, while TCRdb's copy carries only in-frame clones and drops some. The table includes over 250,000 clones, 89% detected once. The specimen sequenced was peripheral blood. All receptors come from a man between 50 and 59 years old with acute or convalescent COVID-19.

The chain links TRBV2 to TRBJ2-4; 12 bases align to TRBD1. Looked up from germline, CDR1 is SNHLY and CDR2 is FYNNEI. The CDR3 contains 16 residues. Trimming at V came to 6 bases and at J to 7 bases, leaving 10 bases not matched to a gene. Here the CDR3 DNA reads TGTGCCAGCAGGGTCGGGACAGGGGGCTTTTTGAACATTCAGTACTTC. Encoded protein: CASRVGTGGFLNIQYF.

This rearrangement joins TRBV7-2 to TRBJ2-1; 7 nucleotides agree with TRBD1. The CDR3 spans 13 residues. CDR1 is SGHTA and CDR2 is FQGNSA in the germline V gene. V lost 3 bases, J lost 6 bases, and 2 bases stayed unmatched. As DNA, the CDR3 is TGTGCCAGCAGCTTCCCAGGGGGCAATGAGCAGTTCTTC. This sequence encodes CASSFPGGNEQFF.

The gene calls are TRBV3-1 (or the pseudogene TRBV3-2) and TRBJ1-2; no reliable D call. The CDR3 contains 14 residues. Deletions cut 4 bases from V and 4 bases from J, with 13 bases between. Per the germline V gene, CDR1 is LGHDT and CDR2 is YNNKEL (reference sequence). In DNA form, the CDR3 reads TGTGCCAGCAGCCCCCCCTACAGCTCCTATGGCTACACCTTC. Its protein product is CASSPPYSSYGYTF.